This T cell receptor beta chain appears in the sequencing data of a study of T cells expressing NK-cell markers. Looking at the study overall: HCMV seropositivity characterized most of the eight sequenced donors, and seronegativity one. Whole-study results and caveats: Dominant NKG2C+ clonotype frequencies of roughly 1.0-8% of CD8+ T cells were measured in about 6 donors. Whether expanded NKG2C+ T cell clones were HCMV specific stayed uncertain.

On this clonotype itself: Its cognate antigen is unknown.

TCR beta cDNA was generated via 5'RACE template switching incorporating UMIs. TCRdb re-called the 5' RACE reads and shows each CDR3 protein once, DNA omitted. This sample's clone table lists 440,000 or so distinct CDR3 sequences. The CDR3 length is 12 residues. The V and J genes are TRBV12-3 or TRBV12-4 and TRBJ1-1. The sequenced sample was blood T cells: a sorted CD56 or NKG2C T cell subset, CD4+ or CD8+ T cells, or bulk PBMC T cells (not recorded which). The TCR was taken from a woman aged 18 to 75 in good health. CDR3 protein: CASRWSKREAFF.